The clone carrying this T cell receptor beta chain was found a few times. The antigen is unknown. The data originate from a study of cytotoxic CD8 clonotypes in ibrutinib-treated CLL. Turning to the study itself: On average, each sample had about 250,000 productive templates and more than 85,000 productive rearrangements.

The protocol was immunoSEQ multiplex PCR, while the TCRdb copy is restricted to in-frame clones and leaves out a portion. The table lists some 200,000 clones, 79% of them singletons. Study-wide findings and caveats: The study found public clonotypes uncommon, contracting or stable on treatment. At progression, clonality fell back toward baseline after rising at ibrutinib response. Starting clonality was above that of age-matched healthy donors and tracked circulating CD8+ T-cell counts.

The sample in question was PBMCs, obtained after 12 months of ibrutinib treatment. This clonotype was obtained from a human donor with chronic lymphocytic leukemia.

The CDR3 sequence is CASRPGTASRQPQHF. The CDR3 DNA reads TGTGCCAGCAGACCCGGGACCGCTTCTCGTCAGCCCCAGCATTTT. The V call is TRBV2, the J call TRBJ1-5, with D maybe TRBD1 (5 bases). The CDR3 consists of 15 residues. Germline CDR1 reads SNHLY; CDR2 reads FYNNEI. Trimming removed 6 bases from V and 6 bases from J, with 18 bases in between.